The present TCR beta chain was sequenced within a study of beta chain features in type 1 diabetes. On the study more broadly: Patient and healthy donor groups were alike in age, gender and cell yields.

Germline lookup yields CDR1 GTSNPN and CDR2 SVGIG (reference sequence). This CDR3 has 12 amino acids. With 1 base removed from V and 5 bases from J, the gap between germline ends came to 9 bases. Via the markers CD45RO/CCR7/CD25/CD127/CD95/CD27, stem cell-like memory, regulatory, central memory and naive CD4+ cells were sorted. Expressed TCRB transcripts were sequenced after all isolated RNA was converted to cDNA. Naive, central memory and regulatory T cell samples produced a mean of about 3.5 million reads. The repertoire was sequenced with immunoSEQ multiplex PCR; TCRdb's copy has only in-frame clones and lacks some. The table has hundreds of thousands of clones, about 70% seen once. This clone was observed a handful of times. This sample includes further DNA sequences coding for the same CDR3.

The rearrangement uses TRBV30 and TRBJ2-7, with D unclear. The clonotype comes from a man aged 25 to 40 in good health. Input material: naive CD4+ T cells from blood. The CDR3: CAWSASGDEQYF. Written as DNA, the CDR3 is TGTGCCTGGAGTGCATCGGGCGACGAGCAGTACTTC. Together with reference TRBV30 and TRBJ2-7, the CDR3 gives the full variable domain: SQTIHQWPATLVQPVGSPLSLECTVEGTSNPNLYWYRQAAGRGLQLLFYSVGIGQISSEVPQNLSASRPQDRQFILSSKKLLLSDSGFYLCAWSASGDEQYFGPGTRLTVT.